This paragraph reports one T cell receptor (beta chain). Its antigen is unidentified. This sample stems from a study of blood T cells in healthy people across ages. Looking at the study overall: In model experiments, template switching was able to capture about one barcoded beta molecule for every two T cells that were present. Study-level points and caveats: Researchers deemed the diversity estimates from one million T cells underestimates. There were more naive CD4+ cells and higher diversity in long-lived donors than in aged donors.

Isolating PBMCs gave at least 6 million of these cells per sample. PCR was performed a second time for 7 to 11 cycles using a sample-barcoded 5' primer and a J-beta primer mix. TCRdb independently ran MiXCR on the 5' RACE reads; one entry per CDR3 protein. The data hold 1.4 million or so distinct CDR3 sequences, with around 40% observed a single time. The origin of this receptor is a woman between 18 and 29 years old in good health. Sequences were obtained from blood.

The DNA of the CDR3 is TGCAGCGCCGGGGGTGACTACGAGCAGTACTTC. Amino acids: CSAGGDYEQYF. This chain links TRBV29-1 with TRBJ2-7, with a tentative D call TRBD2 (6 bases). The CDR3 extends over 11 amino acids. Per germline, CDR1 SQVTM and CDR2 ANQGSEA. Trimming cost V 7 bases and J 3 bases, with 10 bases left between them.